These 19 T cell receptor beta chains came from one sample sequenced in a study of Graves' ophthalmopathy and Graves' hyperthyroidism. RNA transcripts yielded amplified TCR beta CDR3 regions. In the first round, RT-PCR was carried out with HTBI primers, and a multiplex PCR formed the second round. TCRdb passed the multiplex PCR reads through MiXCR, listing each CDR3 protein once. The table includes 560,000 or so distinct CDR3 sequences, about two fifths detected once. The sequencing input was peripheral blood or thyroid tissue (not recorded which). The source is an adult man with Graves' hyperthyroidism.

The chain links TRBV30 to TRBJ1-1, with D possibly matching TRBD1 (5 bases). Trimming stripped 8 bases from V and 0 bases from J, with 13 bases between. The CDR3 extends over 13 amino acids. The V gene's germline CDR1 is GTSNPN and CDR2 SVGIG (reference sequence). CDR3 bases: TGTGCCGTGGGGGGGGGTATGAACACTGAAGCTTTCTTT. Amino acids: CAVGGGMNTEAFF. The full variable domain, rest sourced from reference TRBV30 and TRBJ1-1, is SQTIHQWPATLVQPVGSPLSLECTVEGTSNPNLYWYRQAAGRGLQLLFYSVGIGQISSEVPQNLSASRPQDRQFILSSKKLLLSDSGFYLCAVGGGMNTEAFFGQGTRLTVV.

This clonotype came up many times. The V and J genes are TRBV10-2 and TRBJ1-5; 10 nucleotides line up with TRBD1. The CDR3 consists of 17 residues. CDR1 is WSHSY, CDR2 SAAADI, per germline. Trimming removed 3 bases from V and 9 bases from J; junction bases left unmatched: 14. The CDR3: CASSDRRIGTGDRPQHF. Here the CDR3 DNA reads TGCGCCAGCAGTGACCGTCGTATCGGGACAGGGGACAGGCCCCAGCATTTT.

This clonotype was seen only once. The chain has TRBV7-3 and TRBJ2-7; D possibly matches TRBD1 or TRBD2 (5 bases each). CDR3 size: 16 residues. Trimming stripped 3 bases from V and 4 bases from J, with 19 bases between. The germline V gene encodes CDR1 SGHTA and CDR2 FQGTGA. The CDR3 region has the DNA TGTGCCAGCAGCTTCCGGGACGCCGAGGGGCTTTACGAGCAGTACTTC. This gives the protein CASSFRDAEGLYEQYF.

V and J are TRBV7-9 and TRBJ1-2; the D gene is possibly TRBD1 (6 bases). With 5 bases removed from V and 12 bases from J, the gap between germline ends came to 19 bases. In germline, CDR1 is SEHNR, CDR2 FQNEAQ (reference sequence). This CDR3 contains 13 residues. The CDR3 region is CASSSRGGSGNTF. CDR3 nucleotides: TGTGCCAGCAGCAGCCGCGGGGGCTCTGGAAACACCTTC.

This clonotype was recorded at least ten times. V usage is TRBV5-1 and J usage is TRBJ1-2, with 9 bases identical to TRBD1. V shed 3 bases, J shed 2 bases, and the junction held 14 bases outside the gene matches. The CDR3 extends over 18 amino acids. CDR1 is SGHRS, CDR2 YFSETQ, per germline. CDR3 nucleotides: TGCGCCAGCAGCTATCGGGAACAGGGGGCGATCGGCAACTATGGCTACACCTTC. The encoded protein is CASSYREQGAIGNYGYTF.

The CDR3 region is CATSGWSSYNEQFF. DNA for the CDR3: TGTGCCACCAGTGGTTGGAGCTCCTACAATGAGCAGTTCTTC. This chain connects TRBV24-1 to TRBJ2-1; D unclear. The CDR3 contains 14 residues. Trimming removed 5 bases at V and 0 bases at J, with 7 bases between. Germline V gene sequence: CDR1 KGHDR, CDR2 SFDVKD.

The V and J genes are TRBV20-1 and TRBJ1-1; 7 positions agree with TRBD1. CDR1 DFQATT and CDR2 SNEGSKA come from the germline V gene (reference sequence). With 0 bases clipped from V and 1 base from J, the junction kept 8 bases outside the gene matches. The CDR3 is made up of 16 amino acids. The CDR3 nucleotides are TGCAGTGCTAGAGAGACGACAGGGCTTGGGAACACTGAAGCTTTCTTT. Translating gives CSARETTGLGNTEAFF.

This chain uses TRBV2 with TRBJ1-5, with D maybe TRBD1 (6 bases). In germline, CDR1 is SNHLY, CDR2 FYNNEI. CDR3 length: 14 residues. V lost 4 bases and J lost 10, with 17 bases in between. The CDR3 sequence: CASSGGGEGTPQHF. The CDR3 bases are TGTGCCAGCAGTGGGGGGGGCGAGGGGACACCCCAGCATTTT.

This clonotype was seen only a few times. The rearrangement joins TRBV19 to TRBJ1-2, with 8 bases matching TRBD1. The junction had 5 bases not matched to a gene; V was cut back by 5 bases and J by 0 bases. The CDR3 has 15 residues. The germline V gene has CDR1 LNHDA and CDR2 SQIVND (reference sequence). CDR3 DNA: TGTGCCAGTAGTGTCGGACAGGGACCTAACTATGGCTACACCTTC. Its protein is CASSVGQGPNYGYTF.

The CDR3 region has the DNA TGCAGTGCCACCAGTGATTGGGACACCAATCAGCCCCAGCATTTT. As protein: CSATSDWDTNQPQHF. This chain joins TRBV20-1 and TRBJ1-5, with D maybe TRBD1 (6 bases). The germline V gene has CDR1 DFQATT and CDR2 SNEGSKA (reference sequence). This CDR3 region has 15 residues. The V end was cut by 6 bases, the J end by 3 bases, with 18 bases between.

The chain uses TRBV25-1 and TRBJ2-7, with D possibly TRBD2 on 6 matching bases. The germline V and J ends were trimmed by 4 bases and 5 bases, with 21 bases remaining between them. CDR3 length: 16 residues. Germline values: CDR1 MGHDK, CDR2 SYGVNS. The CDR3 spells CASSAKDYSSLNEQYF. The CDR3 bases are TGTGCCAGCAGTGCTAAGGACTATTCGTCTCTCAACGAGCAGTACTTC.

The rearrangement joins TRBV7-2 to TRBJ2-2, with D perhaps matching TRBD2 (6 bases). Germline V gene lookup returns CDR1 SGHTA and CDR2 FQGNSA. V was cut by 5 bases and J by 1 base, with 17 bases left in between. The CDR3 contains 17 residues. The CDR3 coding sequence is TGTGCCAGCAGCCAATTCAACCCGGGGGAGAACACCGGGGAGCTGTTTTTT. This encodes CASSQFNPGENTGELFF. The variable domain in full, completed from reference TRBV7-2 and TRBJ2-2, reads GAGVSQSPSNKVTEKGKDVELRCDPISGHTALYWYRQSLGQGLEFLIYFQGNSAPDKSGLPSDRFSAERTGGSVSTLTIQRTQQEDSAVYLCASSQFNPGENTGELFFGEGSRLTVL.

This clonotype was observed a single time. A read error may explain this, as a much larger clone is one base away. V gene TRBV25-1 combines with J gene TRBJ2-2; 8 bases are shared with TRBD2. Germline values: CDR1 MGHDK, CDR2 SYGVNS. CDR3 length: 17 amino acids. The CDR3 bases are TGTGCCAGCAGCGTAGGCCCCACAGCGGGAGACACCGGGGATCTGTTTTTT. Protein product: CASSVGPTAGDTGDLFF.

Here the CDR3 DNA reads TGTGCCAGCAGCCCGCTCCTGGGGTATGAGACCCAGTACTTC. Protein: CASSPLLGYETQYF. The chain uses TRBV7-9 and TRBJ2-5; D remains ambiguous. The V and J ends lost 5 bases and 5 bases respectively, with 15 bases between them. Germline CDR1 SEHNR, CDR2 FQNEAQ (reference sequence). The CDR3 covers 14 residues.

This clonotype was detected only a few times. This chain uses TRBV27 with TRBJ1-5; TRBD1 matches at 8 bases. Germline V CDR1 and CDR2: MNHEY, SMNVEV (reference sequence). The CDR3 covers 13 residues. The ends lost 3 bases at V and 6 bases at J; junction bases unmatched: 1. The CDR3 DNA is TGTGCCAGCAGTTTCGACAGGGGTCAGCCCCAGCATTTT. It codes for CASSFDRGQPQHF.

V and J are TRBV11-1 and TRBJ2-7; 7 positions agree with TRBD1. This CDR3 contains 16 residues. The V gene end was trimmed by 6 bases and the J gene end by 3 bases; junction bases not matched to a gene: 14. Germline lookup yields CDR1 SGHAT and CDR2 FQDESV (reference sequence). CDR3 amino acids: CASRPPSTGTLYEQYF. Written as DNA, the CDR3 is TGTGCCAGCAGGCCACCCTCGACAGGGACCCTCTACGAGCAGTACTTC.

This clonotype occurred once. The chain joins TRBV29-1 to TRBJ2-2; D call uncertain. Germline-derived CDR1 and CDR2 are SQVTM and ANQGSEA. The CDR3 totals 9 residues. CDR3 in amino acids: CGFSGELFF. CDR3 DNA sequence: TGCGGGTTTTCCGGGGAGCTGTTTTTT.

V gene TRBV12-3 or TRBV12-4 combines with J gene TRBJ2-7; TRBD1 agrees at 7 bases. V gave up 4 bases and J gave up 3 bases; unmatched junction bases: 6. The CDR3 loop spans 14 amino acids. The CDR3 protein is CASSSTGILYEQYF. In DNA, the CDR3 is TGTGCCAGCAGTTCGACAGGGATCCTCTACGAGCAGTACTTC.

Ten or more counts support this clonotype. The chain has TRBV5-5 and TRBJ1-1; D uncertain. CDR1 and CDR2 from the germline V gene are SGHKS and YYEKEE (reference sequence). V was clipped by 3 bases and J by 8 bases, with 17 bases between them. This CDR3 is 14 amino acids long. Here the CDR3 reads CASSWTSNPTEAFF. CDR3 sequence (DNA): TGTGCCAGCAGCTGGACGTCAAACCCCACGGAAGCTTTCTTT.